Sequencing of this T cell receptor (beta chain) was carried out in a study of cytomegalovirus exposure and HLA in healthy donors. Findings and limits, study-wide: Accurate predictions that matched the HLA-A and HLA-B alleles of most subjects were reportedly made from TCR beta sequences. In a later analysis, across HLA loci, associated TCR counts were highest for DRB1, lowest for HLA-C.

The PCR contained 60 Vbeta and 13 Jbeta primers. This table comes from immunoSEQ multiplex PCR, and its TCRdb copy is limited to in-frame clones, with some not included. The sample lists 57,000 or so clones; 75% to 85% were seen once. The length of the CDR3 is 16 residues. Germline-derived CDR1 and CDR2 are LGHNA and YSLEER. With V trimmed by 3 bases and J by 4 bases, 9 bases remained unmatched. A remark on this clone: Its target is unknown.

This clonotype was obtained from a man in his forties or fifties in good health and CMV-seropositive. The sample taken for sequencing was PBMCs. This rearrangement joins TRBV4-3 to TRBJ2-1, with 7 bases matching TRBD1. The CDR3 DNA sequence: TGCGCCAGCAGCCACCCTCGGACAGGAGTTTACAATGAGCAGTTCTTC. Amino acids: CASSHPRTGVYNEQFF.